A selection of T cell receptor beta chains follows, all from one sample in a study of cytomegalovirus exposure and HLA in healthy donors. The protocol was immunoSEQ multiplex PCR, while the TCRdb copy is restricted to in-frame clones and leaves out a portion. Among about 110,000 clones listed, about two thirds were seen once. Source material: PBMCs. The source is a woman aged 70-85 years in good health and CMV-seropositive. The CDR3 runs from the conserved cysteine through the conserved F or W. A D gene is named only where the DNA matches it firmly. Only some rows state a clone size, as once, few, many or a class for expanded clones.

J: TRBJ2-3; V: TRBV11-2; size: NA; D: NA; DNA: TGTGCCAGCAGCTCTTCAGATACGCAGTATTTT; CDR3: CASSSSDTQYF
J: TRBJ1-2; V: TRBV5-6; size: NA; D: NA; DNA: TGTGCCAGCAGTTCGGACCGGGGCTATGGCTACACCTTC; CDR3: CASSSDRGYGYTF
J: TRBJ1-3; V: TRBV27; size: NA; D: TRBD1; DNA: TGTGCCAGCAGTTTATCGGGGACAGCTGGAAACACCATATATTTT; CDR3: CASSLSGTAGNTIYF
J: TRBJ1-2; V: TRBV4-2; size: NA; D: NA; DNA: TGTGCCAGCAGCACAGGGATTGACTATGGCTACACCTTC; CDR3: CASSTGIDYGYTF
J: TRBJ2-1; V: TRBV18; size: NA; D: NA; DNA: TGTGCCAGCTCACCACCCCAGGGAACCTACAATGAGCAGTTCTTC; CDR3: CASSPPQGTYNEQFF
J: TRBJ1-5; V: TRBV7-9; size: NA; D: TRBD1; DNA: TGTGCCAGCAGCCCAGGGGGCGCGGGTCAGCCCCAGCATTTT; CDR3: CASSPGGAGQPQHF
J: TRBJ1-1; V: TRBV20-1; size: few; D: NA; DNA: TGCAGTGCCCCAGAGAACACTGAAGCTTTCTTT; CDR3: CSAPENTEAFF
J: TRBJ1-5; V: TRBV11-2; size: NA; D: NA; DNA: TGTGCCAGCAGCTCCCCGGCGGGGTCCCAGCATTTT; CDR3: CASSSPAGSQHF
J: TRBJ2-6; V: TRBV14; size: NA; D: NA; DNA: TGTGCCAGCAGCCGACAGTCTGGGGCCAACGTCCTGACTTTC; CDR3: CASSRQSGANVLTF
J: TRBJ1-5; V: TRBV7-6; size: NA; D: TRBD1; DNA: TGTGCCAGCAGCTTAGTACAGGGGGATCAGCCCCAGCATTTT; CDR3: CASSLVQGDQPQHF
J: TRBJ1-4; V: TRBV30; size: NA; D: NA; DNA: TGTGCCTGGAGAACAGGTCCTAATGAAAAACTGTTTTTT; CDR3: CAWRTGPNEKLFF
J: TRBJ2-3; V: TRBV7-8; size: few; D: TRBD2; DNA: TGTGCCAGCAGCTTAGAACTAGCGGGGGGGGCTACGCAGTATTTT; CDR3: CASSLELAGGATQYF
J: TRBJ1-1; V: TRBV27; size: few; D: TRBD1; DNA: TGTGCCAGCAGTCCTCAGGGGGACAGTGTGAACACTGAAGCTTTCTTT; CDR3: CASSPQGDSVNTEAFF
J: TRBJ2-7; V: TRBV7-2; size: NA; D: NA; DNA: TGTGCCAGCAGCTTACAGGAGGGCTACGAGCAGTACTTC; CDR3: CASSLQEGYEQYF
J: TRBJ2-2; V: TRBV4-1; size: NA; D: TRBD2; DNA: TGCGCCAGCAGCCAAGATGTACGGGGGGGCGGGGAGCTGTTTTTT; CDR3: CASSQDVRGGGELFF
J: TRBJ1-1; V: TRBV10-3; size: NA; D: NA; DNA: TGTGCCATCAGTGAGTCCGGGGGGCTGAACACTGAAGCTTTCTTT; CDR3: CAISESGGLNTEAFF
J: TRBJ1-2; V: TRBV5-1; size: NA; D: NA; DNA: TGCGCCAGCAGCTTGGTGATAGGGGTAGAGTATGGCTACACCTTC; CDR3: CASSLVIGVEYGYTF
J: TRBJ1-4; V: TRBV27; size: NA; D: TRBD1; DNA: TGTGCCAGCAGAAGACAGGGCACTAATGAAAAACTGTTTTTT; CDR3: CASRRQGTNEKLFF
J: TRBJ1-5; V: TRBV27; size: NA; D: NA; DNA: TGTGCCAGCAGTGTACGGTGGGGCGGGGGAGGAGTAGCTCAGCCCCAGCATTTT; CDR3: CASSVRWGGGGVAQPQHF
J: TRBJ1-1; V: TRBV25-1; size: NA; D: NA; DNA: TGTGCCAGCACGGATATAACTAGGGCGGGCACTGAAGCTTTCTTT; CDR3: CASTDITRAGTEAFF
J: TRBJ1-2; V: TRBV4-1; size: NA; D: TRBD1; DNA: TGCGCCAGCAGCCAAGCGGGGGGTGGACAGGGAAAACCTGGCTACACCTTC; CDR3: CASSQAGGGQGKPGYTF
J: TRBJ1-2; V: TRBV14; size: NA; D: TRBD1; DNA: TGTGCCAGCAGCCACTACGGGACAGGCGTGTATGGCTACACCTTC; CDR3: CASSHYGTGVYGYTF
J: TRBJ1-1; V: TRBV7-8; size: few; D: NA; DNA: TGTGCCAGCAGCTTAGGAGAGGGTAACACTGAAGCTTTCTTT; CDR3: CASSLGEGNTEAFF
J: TRBJ2-3; V: TRBV30; size: NA; D: NA; DNA: TGTGCCTGGTCGAGGACAGATACGCAGTATTTT; CDR3: CAWSRTDTQYF
J: TRBJ2-2; V: TRBV6-5; size: few; D: NA; DNA: TGTGCCAGCAGTTACTCGAGAACGGCCGGGGAGCTGTTTTTT; CDR3: CASSYSRTAGELFF
J: TRBJ2-1; V: TRBV7-6; size: NA; D: TRBD1; DNA: TGTGCCAGCAGCTGGACCTCCGGGACAGGGCCTTGGAATGAGCAGTTCTTC; CDR3: CASSWTSGTGPWNEQFF
J: TRBJ1-2; V: TRBV10-3; size: few; D: NA; DNA: TGTGCCATCAGTGGGGGGGACTTCTACCTCTTC; CDR3: CAISGGDFYLF
J: TRBJ2-7; V: TRBV29-1; size: NA; D: NA; DNA: TGCAGCGTTGGACAGATTCCCTACGAGCAGTACTTC; CDR3: CSVGQIPYEQYF
J: TRBJ2-1; V: TRBV7-2; size: NA; D: TRBD2; DNA: TGTGCCAGCAGCTTAACAGCGGGGGTCCTCTACAATGAGCAGTTCTTC; CDR3: CASSLTAGVLYNEQFF
J: TRBJ1-2; V: TRBV19; size: NA; D: TRBD1; DNA: TGTGCCAGTAGTATTGAGGGGGCGTCTAACTATGGCTACACCTTC; CDR3: CASSIEGASNYGYTF
J: TRBJ2-3; V: TRBV18; size: NA; D: NA; DNA: TGTGCCAGCTCACCATTCGGAGATACGCAGTATTTT; CDR3: CASSPFGDTQYF
J: TRBJ2-5; V: TRBV7-9; size: few; D: NA; DNA: TGTGCCAGCAGCTTAACACTGGGCAAGGAGACCCAGTACTTC; CDR3: CASSLTLGKETQYF
J: TRBJ2-5; V: TRBV5-4; size: NA; D: TRBD2; DNA: TGTGCCAGCAGCTCGGGAACGGGGGGAGTGGAGACCCAGTACTTC; CDR3: CASSSGTGGVETQYF
J: TRBJ1-1; V: TRBV14; size: few; D: NA; DNA: TGTGCCAGCAGCCCGACCGGGGGGTCGGGTGAAGCTTTCTTT; CDR3: CASSPTGGSGEAFF
J: TRBJ1-2; V: TRBV18; size: few; D: NA; DNA: TGTGCCAGCTCACCGGCCGCTAACTATGGCTACACCTTC; CDR3: CASSPAANYGYTF
J: TRBJ1-1; V: TRBV6-5; size: NA; D: NA; DNA: TGTGCCAGCAGTTACAATATGAACACTGAAGCTTTCTTT; CDR3: CASSYNMNTEAFF
J: TRBJ1-6; V: TRBV19; size: few; D: NA; DNA: TGTGCCAGTAACCCAGGGGCGGACTCACCCCTCCACTTT; CDR3: CASNPGADSPLHF
J: TRBJ2-7; V: TRBV4-1; size: NA; D: NA; DNA: TGCGCCAGCAGCCAAGCCAGGGGTGGACCCTACGAGCAGTACTTC; CDR3: CASSQARGGPYEQYF
J: TRBJ1-5; V: TRBV19; size: NA; D: NA; DNA: TGTGCCAGTAGTATAGGGGGTCAGGGGAATCAGCCCCAGCATTTT; CDR3: CASSIGGQGNQPQHF
J: TRBJ2-1; V: TRBV19; size: few; D: NA; DNA: TGTGCCAGTAGAAACCCCTCAGGGGTGGGGGATGAGCAGTTCTTC; CDR3: CASRNPSGVGDEQFF
J: TRBJ1-6; V: TRBV5-6; size: NA; D: NA; DNA: TGTGCCAGCAGCTTGGACAGTAGGTATAATTCACCCCTCCACTTT; CDR3: CASSLDSRYNSPLHF
J: TRBJ1-4; V: TRBV12-2; size: NA; D: NA; DNA: TGTGCAAGTCGGCCGGGACAGGGAAATGAAAAACTGTTTTTT; CDR3: CASRPGQGNEKLFF
J: TRBJ1-2; V: TRBV6-1; size: NA; D: NA; DNA: TGTGCCAGCAGTGAAGCAGTTCTAATTAACTATGGCTACACCTTC; CDR3: CASSEAVLINYGYTF
J: TRBJ2-5; V: TRBV7-9; size: NA; D: TRBD1; DNA: TGTGCCAGCAGCCCGCTCGGGACAGGGCAAGAGACCCAGTACTTC; CDR3: CASSPLGTGQETQYF
J: TRBJ2-1; V: TRBV6-5; size: NA; D: TRBD2; DNA: TGTGCCAGCAGAATTAGCGGGGGGGCCCGAGAGTTCTTC; CDR3: CASRISGGAREFF
J: TRBJ1-1; V: TRBV27; size: NA; D: NA; DNA: TGTGCCAGCAGGACAGGTTACACTGAAGCTTTCTTT; CDR3: CASRTGYTEAFF
J: TRBJ1-2; V: TRBV28; size: NA; D: TRBD1; DNA: TGTGCCAGCTTGGTCCCGGGACAGGCGAATGGCTACACCTTC; CDR3: CASLVPGQANGYTF
J: TRBJ1-3; V: TRBV6-1; size: NA; D: NA; DNA: TGTGCCAGCAGTGAAAGAGGGTCCATAAACACCATATATTTT; CDR3: CASSERGSINTIYF
J: TRBJ2-2; V: TRBV7-8; size: NA; D: NA; DNA: TGTGCCAGCAGCTTAGCAGACAGAGTTCGGAGCGGGGAGCTGTTTTTT; CDR3: CASSLADRVRSGELFF
J: TRBJ1-4; V: TRBV6-1; size: NA; D: NA; DNA: TGTGCCAGCATCCGGAGGACAGTTACTAATGAAAAACTGTTTTTT; CDR3: CASIRRTVTNEKLFF
J: TRBJ2-7; V: TRBV5-1; size: few; D: TRBD1; DNA: TGCGCCAGCAGCTTGGAGGGGGCCCCCTACGAGCAGTACTTC; CDR3: CASSLEGAPYEQYF
J: TRBJ2-7; V: TRBV7-3; size: NA; D: NA; DNA: TGTGCCAGCAGCCATACCGGGGGGCCTCTGAACGAGCAGTACTTC; CDR3: CASSHTGGPLNEQYF
J: TRBJ2-1; V: TRBV6-1; size: few; D: TRBD1; DNA: TGTGCCAGCAGTGAAACCCCGACAGGGGGGTGGAACGAGCAGTTCTTC; CDR3: CASSETPTGGWNEQFF
J: TRBJ1-4; V: TRBV10-3; size: NA; D: TRBD1; DNA: TGTGCCACTCGACAGGGTCTAAATAATGAAAAACTGTTTTTT; CDR3: CATRQGLNNEKLFF
J: TRBJ2-7; V: TRBV5-1; size: NA; D: NA; DNA: TGCGCCAGCAGCTGGACAGATGGTTCCTCCTACGAGCAGTACTTC; CDR3: CASSWTDGSSYEQYF
J: TRBJ2-1; V: TRBV6-1; size: NA; D: NA; DNA: TGTGCCAGCAGCGGGGAATCTTGGAATGAGCAGTTCTTC; CDR3: CASSGESWNEQFF
J: TRBJ1-5; V: TRBV15; size: NA; D: TRBD1; DNA: TGTGCCACCAGCAGAGATATAGGACAGGGCGGTCAGCCCCAGCATTTT; CDR3: CATSRDIGQGGQPQHF
J: TRBJ1-1; V: TRBV11-1; size: NA; D: NA; DNA: TGTGCCAGCAGCGCGTGGTCTGAAGCTTTCTTT; CDR3: CASSAWSEAFF
J: TRBJ2-5; V: TRBV11-3; size: NA; D: NA; DNA: TGTGCCAGCAGCTTAGGAGACGGGGGGCCCCAAGAGACCCAGTACTTC; CDR3: CASSLGDGGPQETQYF
J: TRBJ2-7; V: TRBV4-2; size: NA; D: NA; DNA: TGTGCCAGCAGCCAAGATCTATCCTCCTACGAGCAGTACTTC; CDR3: CASSQDLSSYEQYF